One sample yielded the 20 T cell receptor beta chains listed below, sequenced in a study of blood T cell repertoires in COVID-19. Clones were read by immunoSEQ multiplex PCR, and TCRdb kept only the in-frame ones, dropping some. Of around 65,000 clones listed, about 82% are singletons. Material: peripheral blood. Receptors originate from a human donor in a cohort sampled during active COVID-19.

The V gene is TRBV19, the J gene TRBJ1-5, with 7 bases aligning to TRBD1. The CDR3 has 14 amino acids. The junction had 3 bases not matched to a gene; V was cut back by 5 bases and J by 2 bases. Germline V gene sequence: CDR1 LNHDA, CDR2 SQIVND (reference sequence). CDR3 amino acids: CASSWQGGNQPQHF. CDR3 DNA sequence: TGTGCCAGTAGTTGGCAGGGGGGCAATCAGCCCCAGCATTTT.

The rearrangement uses TRBV7-9 and TRBJ2-1; 12 bases match TRBD2. V shed 5 bases, J shed 10 bases, and the junction held 12 bases outside the gene matches. From germline, CDR1 is SEHNR and CDR2 FQNEAQ (reference sequence). The CDR3 length is 16 residues. CDR3 in amino acids: CASSPPLAGGHGEQFF. The CDR3, as DNA: TGTGCCAGCAGCCCTCCCCTAGCGGGGGGGCATGGAGAGCAGTTCTTC.

CDR3 coding DNA: TGTGCCAGCAGTCTGTCGGACAGGATATACCATGGCTACACCTTC. Translated: CASSLSDRIYHGYTF. This rearrangement joins TRBV28 to TRBJ1-2, with 7 bases fitting TRBD1. J was trimmed by 6 bases and V by 5 bases; bases with no gene match: 12. Per germline, CDR1 MDHEN and CDR2 SYDVKM. This CDR3 is built from 15 residues.

The chain combines TRBV5-1 with TRBJ2-7; 8 bases match TRBD1. Losses at the gene ends were 0 bases for V and 1 base for J; bases not matched to a gene: 12. The CDR3 runs 18 residues. Per germline, CDR1 SGHRS and CDR2 YFSETQ. The CDR3 nucleotides read TGCGCCAGCAGCTTGGTCCCGGGGACAGGCTTCCTATCCTACGAGCAGTACTTC. Translated: CASSLVPGTGFLSYEQYF.

The chain employs TRBV10-1 and TRBJ2-7; TRBD2 might be the D (6 bases). Trimming left V 2 bases short and J 3 bases short, with 14 bases between. The CDR3 covers 15 residues. The germline V gene has CDR1 WNHNN and CDR2 SYGVQD (reference sequence). The CDR3 DNA reads as TGCGCCAGCAGTGAGGGTCTAGCGAGTCTCTACGAGCAGTACTTC. It yields the protein CASSEGLASLYEQYF.

This clone was observed a single time. In DNA, the CDR3 is TGTGCCAGCACTTCTAGATGGCAGGGTAACTACGAGCAGTACTTC. As protein: CASTSRWQGNYEQYF. This chain connects TRBV2 to TRBJ2-7; tentatively, D is TRBD1 (5 bases). The CDR3 loop spans 15 amino acids. V was trimmed by 7 bases and J by 3 bases, leaving 19 bases between them. Germline V lookup: CDR1 SNHLY, CDR2 FYNNEI. Using reference TRBV2 and TRBJ2-7 for the parts outside the CDR3, the full variable domain is EPEVTQTPSHQVTQMGQEVILRCVPISNHLYFYWYRQILGQKVEFLVSFYNNEISEKSEIFDDQFSVERPDGSNFTLKIRSTKLEDSAMYFCASTSRWQGNYEQYFGPGTRLTVT.

The chain joins TRBV11-3 to TRBJ2-7; TRBD1 agrees at 10 bases. The CDR3 is made up of 16 amino acids. Per germline, CDR1 SGHNT and CDR2 YENEEA. The ends lost 3 bases at V and 4 bases at J; junction bases unmatched: 9. The CDR3 region is CASSFSPGQGIYEQYF. The CDR3 nucleotides read TGTGCCAGCAGCTTTAGTCCGGGACAGGGGATATACGAGCAGTACTTC.

The rearrangement joins TRBV2 to TRBJ1-4; 8 bases fit TRBD1. The CDR3 spans 15 residues. Trimming took 6 bases from V and 5 from J; bases not matched to a gene: 8. Germline CDR1 is SNHLY and CDR2 is FYNNEI. CDR3 coding DNA: TGTGCCAGCAGACTTGGGACAGGCGGCAATGAAAAACTGTTTTTT. Protein sequence: CASRLGTGGNEKLFF.

The chain joins TRBV3-1 (or the pseudogene TRBV3-2) to TRBJ2-1; D may be TRBD2 (6 bases). Germline-derived CDR1 and CDR2 are LGHDT and YNNKEL (reference sequence). Trimming removed 4 bases from V and 1 base from J, with 17 bases in between. This CDR3 is built from 17 residues. CDR3 bases: TGTGCCAGCAGCCCCTCAGGGACTCTTATTTCCTACAATGAGCAGTTCTTC. The encoded protein is CASSPSGTLISYNEQFF.

This chain joins TRBV4-1 and TRBJ2-5; weak D call: TRBD2 (5 bases). Germline assignment: CDR1 MGHRA and CDR2 YSYEKL. This CDR3 contains 17 residues. Trimming removed 0 bases from V and 1 base from J, with 15 bases in between. The CDR3: CASSQDQTSAGQETQYF. CDR3 nucleotides: TGCGCCAGCAGCCAAGATCAAACGTCGGCGGGCCAAGAGACCCAGTACTTC.

The chain joins TRBV18 to TRBJ2-3; D remains ambiguous. V was cut by 0 bases and J by 5 bases, with 9 bases left in between. The CDR3 has 14 residues. Germline V lookup: CDR1 KGHSH, CDR2 LQKENI. The CDR3 loop reads CASSPPALQDTQYF. The CDR3 bases are TGTGCCAGCTCACCACCGGCTTTGCAAGATACGCAGTATTTT.

The chain carries TRBV6-2 or TRBV6-3 and TRBJ1-2; possible D gene TRBD1, 5 bases. V was shortened by 4 bases and J by 8 bases, with 14 bases between the two germline ends. The CDR3 consists of 13 residues. Germline CDR1 and CDR2: MNHEY and SVGEGT. The CDR3 here is CASSFGGVFGYTF. The CDR3 coding sequence is TGTGCCAGCAGTTTTGGAGGGGTGTTCGGCTACACCTTC.

This rearrangement joins TRBV28 to TRBJ1-5; 8 bases agree with TRBD1. V trimming: 3 bases; J trimming: 3 bases; junction bases outside the gene matches: 7. Germline assignment: CDR1 MDHEN and CDR2 SYDVKM. The CDR3 spans 16 residues. The CDR3 sequence is CASSFAGQGPNQPQHF. DNA for the CDR3: TGTGCCAGCAGTTTCGCCGGACAGGGTCCCAATCAGCCCCAGCATTTT.

CDR3 coding DNA: TGTGCCAGCAGCTCCGACTTGGAGGGCATTCAGTACTTC. This gives the protein CASSSDLEGIQYF. The chain couples TRBV7-8 to TRBJ2-4, with D tentatively TRBD2 (6 bases). The CDR3 runs 13 residues. Between the trimmed V and J ends, which lost 4 bases and 9 bases, there was a span of 13 bases. The germline CDR1 and CDR2 sequences are SGHVS and FQNEAQ.

CDR3 sequence reads: CASSPWGGLAGPKTQYF. The CDR3 nucleotides read TGTGCCAGCAGTCCATGGGGGGGACTAGCGGGCCCGAAGACCCAGTACTTC. This chain connects TRBV25-1 to TRBJ2-5; 12 bases fit TRBD2. The CDR3 is 17 amino acids. V trimming: 5 bases; J trimming: 6 bases; junction bases outside the gene matches: 13. The germline gives CDR1 MGHDK, CDR2 SYGVNS.

The CDR3 DNA follows: TGTGCCAGCAGCCCGGGGGGCGCCGACTATGGCTACACCTTC. This gives the protein CASSPGGADYGYTF. The V gene is TRBV11-2, the J gene TRBJ1-2, with D possibly matching TRBD1 (6 bases). CDR1 and CDR2 (germline): SGHAT, FQNNGV. The CDR3 runs 14 residues. V was pared by 5 bases and J by 3 bases, with 13 bases between.

The V call is TRBV3-1 (or the pseudogene TRBV3-2), the J call TRBJ1-1; 7 bases fit TRBD1. The CDR3 has 16 residues. Germline V gene data show CDR1 as LGHDT and CDR2 as YNNKEL (reference sequence). After removal of 4 bases from V and 1 base from J, the junction contained 9 bases not matched to a gene. Here the CDR3 reads CASSLRQGRGNTEAFF. The CDR3 coding sequence is TGTGCCAGCAGCCTTAGACAGGGCCGGGGGAACACTGAAGCTTTCTTT.

This clone was detected only a few times. The genes are TRBV28 and TRBJ2-6; D is unclear. The germline V gene has CDR1 MDHEN and CDR2 SYDVKM. The CDR3 spans 16 residues. Trimming shortened V by 7 bases and J by 0 bases, and 13 bases separated the two germline ends. CDR3 region: CASTLFSGSGANVLTF. The CDR3 nucleotides are TGTGCCAGCACCCTTTTTTCCGGCTCTGGGGCCAACGTCCTGACTTTC.

The V gene is TRBV7-9, the J gene TRBJ2-2; the D gene is possibly TRBD2 (7 bases). V was pared by 2 bases and J by 3 bases, with 16 bases between. The CDR3 runs 17 residues. Germline assignment: CDR1 SEHNR and CDR2 FQNEAQ (reference sequence). This CDR3 is CASSLRGGQRDTGELFF. CDR3 in DNA: TGTGCCAGCAGCTTAAGGGGGGGCCAAAGGGACACCGGGGAGCTGTTTTTT.

This clone showed up just once. The chain is built from TRBV5-6 and TRBJ2-3; D not resolved. The CDR3 spans 16 residues. From germline, CDR1 is SGHDT and CDR2 YYEEEE. V shed 2 bases and J shed 1 base, with 14 bases lying between them. CDR3 amino acids: CASSFIAASGTDTQYF. Written as DNA, the CDR3 is TGTGCCAGCAGCTTTATAGCCGCGAGTGGCACAGATACGCAGTATTTT. The whole variable domain, filled in from reference TRBV5-6 and TRBJ2-3, reads DAGVTQSPTHLIKTRGQQVTLRCSPKSGHDTVSWYQQALGQGPQFIFQYYEEEERQRGNFPDRFSGHQFPNYSSELNVNALLLGDSALYLCASSFIAASGTDTQYFGPGTRLTVL.